The 9 T cell receptor beta chains listed next were all sequenced from one sample in a study of breast tumors, draining lymph nodes, adjacent tissues. TCRdb used MiXCR to reprocess the multiplex PCR reads, holding one entry per CDR3 protein. This table has nearly 200,000 distinct CDR3 sequences, about 32% appearing once. Samples came from axillary lymph nodes draining the breast cancer. The sample consisted of axillary lymph node tissue. These TCRs come from a female donor with breast cancer. Some clones in this sample may be carry-over from other donors' samples.

This clonotype occurred many times. The chain links TRBV3-1 to TRBJ2-7; D gene uncertain. CDR1 is LGHDT and CDR2 is YNNKEL in the germline V gene (reference sequence). The CDR3 has 13 amino acids. V dropped 4 bases and J dropped 3 bases, with 10 bases sitting between them. The CDR3 loop reads CASSPYLDYEQYF. The CDR3 region has the DNA TGTGCCAGCAGCCCTTACCTGGACTACGAGCAGTACTTC.

The chain recombines TRBV2 with TRBJ1-1; 7 nucleotides agree with TRBD1. CDR3 size: 15 residues. Germline V CDR1 and CDR2: SNHLY, FYNNEI. The V segment lost 6 bases and the J segment 4 bases; nucleotides outside the gene matches: 11. CDR3 sequence: CASRGQLLLSTEAFF. In nucleotides, the CDR3 is TGTGCCAGCAGGGGACAGCTATTATTGAGCACTGAAGCTTTCTTT. The full variable domain, in which reference TRBV2 and TRBJ1-1 provide the parts outside the CDR3, is EPEVTQTPSHQVTQMGQEVILRCVPISNHLYFYWYRQILGQKVEFLVSFYNNEISEKSEIFDDQFSVERPDGSNFTLKIRSTKLEDSAMYFCASRGQLLLSTEAFFGQGTRLTVV.

This clonotype was counted at least ten times. The V gene is TRBV30, the J gene TRBJ2-7, with 7 bases aligning to TRBD1. The CDR3 length is 13 residues. CDR1 is GTSNPN, CDR2 SVGIG, per germline (reference sequence). V lost 1 base, J lost 2 bases, and 2 bases stayed unmatched. CDR3 amino acids: CAWSGDRAYEQYF. The CDR3 DNA is TGTGCCTGGAGTGGAGACAGGGCCTACGAGCAGTACTTC.

This clonotype was observed many times. This chain joins TRBV29-1 and TRBJ2-7; possible D gene TRBD1, 7 bases. Germline loops: CDR1 SQVTM, CDR2 ANQGSEA. Trimming stripped 3 bases from V and 0 bases from J, with 15 bases between. This CDR3 spans 15 amino acids. CDR3 in amino acids: CSVDGQGGSSYEQYF. CDR3 in DNA: TGCAGCGTTGATGGGCAGGGGGGAAGCTCCTACGAGCAGTACTTC.

The V gene is TRBV12-3 or TRBV12-4, the J gene TRBJ1-5; 9 positions match TRBD1. Trimming cost V 3 bases and J 5 bases; bases outside gene matches: 8. The CDR3 consists of 16 residues. The CDR3 is CASSLAGQGRDQPQHF. The CDR3 DNA follows: TGTGCCAGCAGTTTGGCGGGACAGGGACGGGATCAGCCCCAGCATTTT.

This clonotype was recorded many times. The chain combines TRBV11-2 with TRBJ2-1; D tentatively fits TRBD1 or TRBD2 (5 bases each). Germline CDR1 SGHAT, CDR2 FQNNGV. V was cut by 2 bases and J by 7 bases, with 30 bases left in between. This CDR3 is 20 amino acids long. DNA of the CDR3: TGTGCCAGCAGCTTACGAGGCGTCACAGGTCAGATAGTGAGCGGAAATGAGCAGTTCTTC. Protein: CASSLRGVTGQIVSGNEQFF.

The CDR3 here is CASLATGHKTDTQYF. Written as DNA, the CDR3 is TGTGCCAGCTTGGCCACAGGACATAAAACAGATACGCAGTATTTT. The chain links TRBV25-1 to TRBJ2-3; possibly TRBD1 for D (5 bases). Germline lookup yields CDR1 MGHDK and CDR2 SYGVNS. This CDR3 is built from 15 residues. V was shortened by 8 bases and J by 3 bases, with 18 bases between the two germline ends.

This clonotype was seen at least ten times. The V and J genes are TRBV18 and TRBJ1-6, with D uncertain. Per the germline V gene, CDR1 is KGHSH and CDR2 is LQKENI. CDR3 length equals 16 residues. With 6 bases removed from V and 7 bases from J, the gap between germline ends came to 19 bases. The CDR3 sequence: CASSLDRKGRNSPLHF. The CDR3 region has the DNA TGTGCCAGCTCCCTCGACCGGAAAGGGCGGAATTCACCCCTCCACTTT.

This clonotype was seen ten or more times. The V and J genes are TRBV9 and TRBJ2-1; 12 bases align to TRBD2. Germline lookup yields CDR1 SGDLS and CDR2 YYNGEE. Losses at the gene ends were 0 bases for V and 5 bases for J; bases not matched to a gene: 0. The CDR3 loop spans 15 amino acids. CDR3: CASSVASGGDNEQFF. The CDR3 region has the DNA TGTGCCAGCAGCGTAGCTAGCGGGGGGGACAATGAGCAGTTCTTC.